The 5 T cell receptor beta chains listed next were all sequenced from one sample in a study of cytotoxic CD8 clonotypes in ibrutinib-treated CLL. Method: immunoSEQ multiplex PCR; TCRdb's copy keeps in-frame clones and lacks some. This table holds approximately 53,000 clones, 70% to 90% found once. The sequencing used PBMCs, collected after 24 months of ibrutinib treatment. These receptors were taken from a human donor with chronic lymphocytic leukemia.

The chain carries TRBV4-3 and TRBJ1-2; no clear D gene. Germline CDR1 and CDR2: LGHNA and YSLEER. The CDR3 is made up of 16 amino acids. V was cut by 0 bases and J by 4 bases, with 15 bases left in between. This chain's CDR3 is CASSQEDQGSTYGYTF. The CDR3 nucleotides read TGCGCCAGCAGCCAAGAGGACCAAGGGAGCACCTATGGCTACACCTTC.

The gene calls are TRBV6-1 and TRBJ1-1; D is unresolved. This CDR3 spans 13 amino acids. Germline CDR1 and CDR2: MNHNS and SASEGT. Trimming stripped 4 bases from V and 2 bases from J, with 8 bases between. This CDR3 is CASSGRINTEAFF. The DNA of the CDR3 is TGTGCCAGCAGTGGACGGATCAACACTGAAGCTTTCTTT.

The gene calls are TRBV19 and TRBJ2-1; D gene ambiguous. Germline V lookup: CDR1 LNHDA, CDR2 SQIVND (reference sequence). Trimming cost V 1 base and J 3 bases, with 4 bases left between them. The CDR3 length is 13 residues. The CDR3 region has the DNA TGTGCCAGTAGTATAGGGCGCTACAATGAGCAGTTCTTC. Its protein is CASSIGRYNEQFF.

The chain recombines TRBV23-1 with TRBJ1-2; 11 bases are shared with TRBD1. TRBV23-1 is flagged as an ORF with uncertain function. The ends lost 4 bases at V and 7 bases at J; junction bases unmatched: 5. The CDR3 totals 14 residues. This CDR3 is CASSPHGTGGGYTF. CDR3 nucleotide sequence: TGCGCCAGCAGTCCCCACGGGACAGGGGGTGGCTACACCTTC.

The chain employs TRBV28 and TRBJ2-7; D not certain. The CDR3 is made up of 12 amino acids. V was pared by 4 bases and J by 6 bases, with 10 bases between. Germline V gene data show CDR1 as MDHEN and CDR2 as SYDVKM. CDR3 DNA: TGTGCCAGCAGTTCGTTCACGGCCGAGCAGTACTTC. Residues: CASSSFTAEQYF.